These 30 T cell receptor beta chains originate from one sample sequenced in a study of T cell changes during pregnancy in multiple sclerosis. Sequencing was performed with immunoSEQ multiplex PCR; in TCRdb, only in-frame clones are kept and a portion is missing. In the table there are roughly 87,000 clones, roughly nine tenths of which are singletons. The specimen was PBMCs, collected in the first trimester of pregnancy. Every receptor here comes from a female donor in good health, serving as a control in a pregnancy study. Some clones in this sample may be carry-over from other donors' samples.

CDR3 loop: CASSALAGEDDEQFF. Written as DNA, the CDR3 is TGTGCCAGCAGTGCTTTAGCGGGAGAGGACGATGAGCAGTTCTTC. The rearrangement links TRBV6-4 to TRBJ2-1; TRBD2 matches 9 bases. The length of the CDR3 is 15 residues. Trimming cost V 4 bases and J 8 bases; bases outside gene matches: 9. Germline CDR1 MRHNA, CDR2 SNTAGT.

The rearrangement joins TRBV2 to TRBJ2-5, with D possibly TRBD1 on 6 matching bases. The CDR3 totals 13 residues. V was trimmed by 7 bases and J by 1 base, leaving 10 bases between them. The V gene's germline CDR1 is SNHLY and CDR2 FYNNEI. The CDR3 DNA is TGTGCCAGCACCCGGGACATCCAAGAGACCCAGTACTTC. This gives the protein CASTRDIQETQYF.

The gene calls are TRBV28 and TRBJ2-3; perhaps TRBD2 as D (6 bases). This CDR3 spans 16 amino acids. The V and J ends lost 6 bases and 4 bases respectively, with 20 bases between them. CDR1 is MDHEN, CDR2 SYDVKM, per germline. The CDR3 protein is CASSQSGLRRPDTQYF. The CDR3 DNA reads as TGTGCCAGCAGCCAATCGGGACTCCGCCGTCCAGATACGCAGTATTTT.

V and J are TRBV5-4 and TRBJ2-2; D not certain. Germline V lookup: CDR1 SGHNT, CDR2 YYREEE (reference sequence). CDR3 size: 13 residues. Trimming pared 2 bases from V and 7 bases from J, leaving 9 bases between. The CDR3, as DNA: TGTGCCAGCAGCTTCGAGTCGTTCGGGGAGCTGTTTTTT. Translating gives CASSFESFGELFF.

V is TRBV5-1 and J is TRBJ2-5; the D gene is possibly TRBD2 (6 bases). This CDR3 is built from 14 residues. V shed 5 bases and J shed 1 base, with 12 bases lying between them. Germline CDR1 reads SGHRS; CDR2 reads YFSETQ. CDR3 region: CASSHRTTQETQYF. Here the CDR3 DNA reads TGCGCCAGCAGTCACCGGACTACCCAAGAGACCCAGTACTTC.

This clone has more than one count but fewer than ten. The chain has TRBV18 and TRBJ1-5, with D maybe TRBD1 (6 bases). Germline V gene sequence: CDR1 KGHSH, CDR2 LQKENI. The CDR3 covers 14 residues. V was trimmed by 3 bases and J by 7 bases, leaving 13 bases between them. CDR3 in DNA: TGTGCCAGCTCACCTTCGGGGGGCAGACAGCCCCAGCATTTT. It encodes CASSPSGGRQPQHF.

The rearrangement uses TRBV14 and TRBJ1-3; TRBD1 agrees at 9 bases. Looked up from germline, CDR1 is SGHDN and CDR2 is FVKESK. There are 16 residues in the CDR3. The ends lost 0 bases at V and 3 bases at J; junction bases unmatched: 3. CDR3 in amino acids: CASSQEQGAYGNTIYF. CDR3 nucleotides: TGTGCCAGCAGCCAAGAACAGGGGGCCTATGGAAACACCATATATTTT.

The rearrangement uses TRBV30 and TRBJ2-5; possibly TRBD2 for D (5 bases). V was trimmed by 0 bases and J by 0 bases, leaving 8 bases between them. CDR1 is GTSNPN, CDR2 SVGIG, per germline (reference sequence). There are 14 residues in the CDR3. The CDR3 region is CAWSVGRYQETQYF. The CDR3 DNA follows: TGTGCCTGGAGTGTTGGGAGATACCAAGAGACCCAGTACTTC.

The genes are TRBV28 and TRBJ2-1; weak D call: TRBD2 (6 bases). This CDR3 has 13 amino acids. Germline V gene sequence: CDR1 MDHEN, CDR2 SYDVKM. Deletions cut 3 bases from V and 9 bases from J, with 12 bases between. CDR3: CASSLGGTGEQFF. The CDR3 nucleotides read TGTGCCAGCAGTTTGGGGGGAACGGGTGAGCAGTTCTTC.

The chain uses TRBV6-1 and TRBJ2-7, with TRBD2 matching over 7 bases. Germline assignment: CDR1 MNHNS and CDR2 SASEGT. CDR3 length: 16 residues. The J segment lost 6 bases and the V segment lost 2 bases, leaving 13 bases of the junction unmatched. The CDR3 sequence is CASSETGGLLAGEQYF. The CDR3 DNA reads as TGTGCCAGCAGTGAAACGGGGGGACTCCTGGCCGGCGAGCAGTACTTC.

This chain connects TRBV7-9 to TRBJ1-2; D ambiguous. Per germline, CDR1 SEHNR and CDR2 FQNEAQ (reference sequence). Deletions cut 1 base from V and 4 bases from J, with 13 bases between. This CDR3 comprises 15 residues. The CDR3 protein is CASSLVGPGSYGYTF. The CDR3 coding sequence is TGTGCCAGCAGCTTAGTCGGCCCGGGGAGCTATGGCTACACCTTC.

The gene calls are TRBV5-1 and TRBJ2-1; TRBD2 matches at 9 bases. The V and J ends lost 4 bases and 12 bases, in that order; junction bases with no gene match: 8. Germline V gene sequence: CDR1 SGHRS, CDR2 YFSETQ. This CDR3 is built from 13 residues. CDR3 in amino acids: CASSGPETSGQFF. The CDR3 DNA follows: TGCGCCAGCAGCGGTCCGGAGACTAGCGGGCAGTTCTTC. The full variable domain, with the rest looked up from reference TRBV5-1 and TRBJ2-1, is KAGVTQTPRYLIKTRGQQVTLSCSPISGHRSVSWYQQTPGQGLQFLFEYFSETQRNKGNFPGRFSGRQFSNSRSEMNVSTLELGDSALYLCASSGPETSGQFFGPGTRLTVL.

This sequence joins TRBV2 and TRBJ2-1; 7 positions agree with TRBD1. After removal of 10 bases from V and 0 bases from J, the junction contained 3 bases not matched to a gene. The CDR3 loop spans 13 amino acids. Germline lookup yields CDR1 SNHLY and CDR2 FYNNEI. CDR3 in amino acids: CANRQGSYNEQFF. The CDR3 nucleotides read TGTGCCAACCGACAGGGCTCCTACAATGAGCAGTTCTTC. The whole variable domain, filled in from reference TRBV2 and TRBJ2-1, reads EPEVTQTPSHQVTQMGQEVILRCVPISNHLYFYWYRQILGQKVEFLVSFYNNEISEKSEIFDDQFSVERPDGSNFTLKIRSTKLEDSAMYFCANRQGSYNEQFFGPGTRLTVL.

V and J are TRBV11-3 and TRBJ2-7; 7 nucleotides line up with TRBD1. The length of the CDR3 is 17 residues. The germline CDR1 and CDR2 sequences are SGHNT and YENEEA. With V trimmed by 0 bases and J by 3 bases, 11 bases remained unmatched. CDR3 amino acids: CASSLDRAGQVFYEQYF. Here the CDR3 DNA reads TGTGCCAGCAGCTTAGATCGGGCAGGACAGGTTTTCTACGAGCAGTACTTC.

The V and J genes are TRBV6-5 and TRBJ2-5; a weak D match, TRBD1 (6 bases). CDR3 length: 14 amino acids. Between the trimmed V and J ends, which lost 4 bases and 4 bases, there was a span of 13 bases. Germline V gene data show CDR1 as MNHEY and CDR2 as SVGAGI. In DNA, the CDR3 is TGTGCCAGCAGTTGGGGGCAGGGGCCAGAGACCCAGTACTTC. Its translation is CASSWGQGPETQYF.

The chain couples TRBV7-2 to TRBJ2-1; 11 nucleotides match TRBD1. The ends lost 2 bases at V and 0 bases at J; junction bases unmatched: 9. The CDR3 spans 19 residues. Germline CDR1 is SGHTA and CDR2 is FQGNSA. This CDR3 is CASSLRDRGFWSSYNEQFF. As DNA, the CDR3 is TGTGCCAGCAGCTTAAGGGACAGGGGGTTCTGGAGCTCCTACAATGAGCAGTTCTTC.

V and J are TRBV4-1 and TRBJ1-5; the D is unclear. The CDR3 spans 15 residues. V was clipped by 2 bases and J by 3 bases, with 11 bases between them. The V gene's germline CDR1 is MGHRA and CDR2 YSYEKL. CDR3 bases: TGCGCCAGCAGCCAAATATGGGAGATCAATCAGCCCCAGCATTTT. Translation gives CASSQIWEINQPQHF.

The CDR3 loop is CASDRGLVYEQYF. The CDR3 coding sequence is TGTGCCTCGGACAGGGGACTTGTCTACGAGCAGTACTTC. The chain uses TRBV28 and TRBJ2-7, with 9 nucleotides matching TRBD1. CDR1 is MDHEN and CDR2 is SYDVKM in the germline V gene. With 11 bases clipped from V and 3 bases from J, the junction kept 8 bases outside the gene matches. The CDR3 consists of 13 residues.

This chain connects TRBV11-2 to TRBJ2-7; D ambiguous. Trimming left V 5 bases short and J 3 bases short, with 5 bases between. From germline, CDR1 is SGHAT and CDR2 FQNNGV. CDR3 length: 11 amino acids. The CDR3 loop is CASSPVYEQYF. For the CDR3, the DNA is TGTGCCAGCAGCCCCGTCTACGAGCAGTACTTC.

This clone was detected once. Written as DNA, the CDR3 is TGCGCCAGCAGTCAATCGTGGGCGACAGGCGGTGGCTACACCTTC. Protein sequence: CASSQSWATGGGYTF. The chain is built from TRBV23-1 and TRBJ1-2; TRBD1 might be the D (6 bases). TRBV23-1 belongs to the ORF category, with a function that is uncertain. The CDR3 totals 15 residues. Between the trimmed V and J ends, which lost 0 bases and 7 bases, there was a span of 15 bases.

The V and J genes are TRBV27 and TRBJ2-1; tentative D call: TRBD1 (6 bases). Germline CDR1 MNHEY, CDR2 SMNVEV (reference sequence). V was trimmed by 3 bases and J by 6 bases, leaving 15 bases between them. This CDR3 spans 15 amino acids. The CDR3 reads CASSFLQGTLNEQFF. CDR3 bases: TGTGCCAGCAGTTTCCTACAGGGAACTCTCAATGAGCAGTTCTTC.

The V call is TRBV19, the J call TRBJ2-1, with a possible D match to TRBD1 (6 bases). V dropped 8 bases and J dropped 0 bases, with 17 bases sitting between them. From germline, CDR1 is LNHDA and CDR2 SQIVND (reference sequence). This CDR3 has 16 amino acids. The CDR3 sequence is CASQGQRGSSYNEQFF. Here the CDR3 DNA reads TGTGCCAGTCAAGGACAGCGCGGCAGCTCCTACAATGAGCAGTTCTTC.

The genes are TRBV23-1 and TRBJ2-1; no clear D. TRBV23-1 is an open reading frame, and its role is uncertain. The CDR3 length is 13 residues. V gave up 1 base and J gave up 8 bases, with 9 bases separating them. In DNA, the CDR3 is TGCGCCAGCAGTCAATATTTCTGTGATGAGCAGTTCTTC. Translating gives CASSQYFCDEQFF.

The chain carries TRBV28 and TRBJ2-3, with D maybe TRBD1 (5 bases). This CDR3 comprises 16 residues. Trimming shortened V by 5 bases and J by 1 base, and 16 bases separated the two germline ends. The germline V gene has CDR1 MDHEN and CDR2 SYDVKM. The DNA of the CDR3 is TGTGCCAGCAGTAAACTTCAGACAGCCCGCACAGATACGCAGTATTTT. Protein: CASSKLQTARTDTQYF.

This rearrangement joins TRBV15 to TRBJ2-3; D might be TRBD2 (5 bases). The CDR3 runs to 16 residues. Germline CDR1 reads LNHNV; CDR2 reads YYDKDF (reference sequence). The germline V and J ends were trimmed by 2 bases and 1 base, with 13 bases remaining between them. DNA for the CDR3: TGTGCCACCAGCAGATCCGGTAGCGTTCGCACAGATACGCAGTATTTT. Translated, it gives CATSRSGSVRTDTQYF.

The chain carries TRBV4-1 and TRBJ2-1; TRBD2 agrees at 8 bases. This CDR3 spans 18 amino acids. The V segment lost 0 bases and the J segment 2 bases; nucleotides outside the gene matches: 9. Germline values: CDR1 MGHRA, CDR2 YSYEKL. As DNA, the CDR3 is TGCGCCAGCAGCCAAGATTTTGGCGGGAGGAACACCTACAATGAGCAGTTCTTC. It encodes CASSQDFGGRNTYNEQFF.

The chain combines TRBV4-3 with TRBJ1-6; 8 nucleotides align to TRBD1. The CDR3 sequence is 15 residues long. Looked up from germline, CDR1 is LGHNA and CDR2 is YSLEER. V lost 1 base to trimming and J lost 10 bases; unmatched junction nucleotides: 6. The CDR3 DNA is TGCGCCAGCAGCCAAGTCCACAGGGGGAGGTCACCCCTCCACTTT. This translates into CASSQVHRGRSPLHF.

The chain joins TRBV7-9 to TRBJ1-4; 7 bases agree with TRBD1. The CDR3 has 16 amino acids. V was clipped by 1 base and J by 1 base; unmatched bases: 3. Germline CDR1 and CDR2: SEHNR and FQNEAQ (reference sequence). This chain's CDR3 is CASSLVRGITNEKLFF. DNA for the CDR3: TGTGCCAGCAGCTTAGTCAGGGGGATAACTAATGAAAAACTGTTTTTT.

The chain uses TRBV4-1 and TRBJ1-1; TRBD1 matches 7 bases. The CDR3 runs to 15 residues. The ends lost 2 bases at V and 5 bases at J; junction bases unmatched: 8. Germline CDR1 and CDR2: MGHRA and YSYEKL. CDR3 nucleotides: TGCGCCAGCAGCCAATATCAGGGGGAAGGGACTGAAGCTTTCTTT. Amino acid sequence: CASSQYQGEGTEAFF.

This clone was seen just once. The CDR3: CASSLGGRLRGYTF. The CDR3 DNA reads as TGTGCCAGCAGCTTAGGGGGCCGCCTTAGGGGCTACACCTTC. V usage is TRBV7-9 and J usage is TRBJ1-2; tentatively, D is TRBD1 (5 bases). The V end lost 1 base, the J end lost 8 bases, and 14 bases lay between the germline ends. This CDR3 has 14 amino acids. Per germline, CDR1 SEHNR and CDR2 FQNEAQ (reference sequence).